The 12 T cell receptor beta chains below were found in one sample sequenced in a study of synovial regulatory T cells in juvenile arthritis. The repertoire was sequenced with immunoSEQ multiplex PCR; TCRdb's copy has only in-frame clones and lacks some. The data include just under 10,000 clones; the top ten clones carry 0.95% to 1%. The specimen was Treg cells from blood. The subset was: remaining (HLA-DR-negative) circulating blood Treg cells. Receptors were obtained from a donor aged 2-29 years with juvenile idiopathic arthritis.

This CDR3 is CASKRRTGGSEKLFF. This chain connects TRBV28 to TRBJ1-4; the D gene TCRdb calls, TRBD1, cannot be checked with no DNA. CDR1 MDHEN and CDR2 SYDVKM come from the germline V gene. The CDR3 spans 15 residues. No DNA is recorded. The full variable domain, its missing parts supplied by reference TRBV28 and TRBJ1-4, is DVKVTQSSRYLVKRTGEKVFLECVQDMDHENMFWYRQDPGLGLRLIYFSYDVKMKEKGDIPEGYSVSREKKERFSLILESASTNQTSMYLCASKRRTGGSEKLFFGSGTQLSVL.

The chain uses TRBV28 and TRBJ2-1; the D gene TCRdb calls, TRBD1, cannot be checked with no DNA. The CDR3 has 17 residues. No DNA is given. Germline CDR1 and CDR2: MDHEN and SYDVKM. The CDR3: CASSTSGQGDSYNEQFF.

The chain employs TRBV4-3 and TRBJ1-1. The CDR3 has 15 amino acids. No DNA is listed. Germline loops: CDR1 LGHNA, CDR2 YSLEER. The chain's CDR3 is CASSQDSNTRAEAFF.

The genes are TRBV5-1 and TRBJ2-3. CDR1 SGHRS and CDR2 YFSETQ come from the germline V gene. This CDR3 has 13 residues. Nucleotide data are not available. The CDR3 protein is CASLGSSTDTQYF.

Measured by frequency, this clone is medium-sized. The chain combines TRBV6-6 with TRBJ1-3. CDR3 length: 13 residues. Only the protein is on record. Germline-derived CDR1 and CDR2 are MNHNY and SVGAGI (reference sequence). The CDR3 loop reads CASSYSGGNTIYF.

V usage is TRBV2 and J usage is TRBJ1-5; the D gene TCRdb calls, TRBD1, cannot be checked with no DNA. Germline lookup yields CDR1 SNHLY and CDR2 FYNNEI. The CDR3 loop spans 14 amino acids. No DNA was logged. The CDR3 loop is CASRTQGAGQPQHF. Looking up the rest from reference TRBV2 and TRBJ1-5 gives the full variable domain: EPEVTQTPSHQVTQMGQEVILRCVPISNHLYFYWYRQILGQKVEFLVSFYNNEISEKSEIFDDQFSVERPDGSNFTLKIRSTKLEDSAMYFCASRTQGAGQPQHFGDGTRLSIL.

The V call is TRBV7-3, the J call TRBJ1-3. Germline V lookup: CDR1 SGHTA, CDR2 FQGTGA. This CDR3 is built from 13 residues. The DNA is unrecorded. CDR3 loop: CASSLFTGNTIYF.

The V call is TRBV6-5, the J call TRBJ1-2. The length of the CDR3 is 16 residues. Only the protein is available. Germline values: CDR1 MNHEY, CDR2 SVGAGI. The CDR3 region is CASSYIRERQNYGYTF.

The rearrangement uses TRBV6-6 and TRBJ1-5; TCRdb's assignment of TRBD1 cannot be checked, as there is no DNA. The germline V gene has CDR1 MNHNY and CDR2 SVGAGI (reference sequence). There are 16 residues in the CDR3. The DNA is unrecorded. CDR3 region: CASSPQGLVGGQPQHF.

The chain joins TRBV27 to TRBJ1-6. The CDR3 spans 14 residues. No DNA appears here. Germline V gene data show CDR1 as MNHEY and CDR2 as SMNVEV (reference sequence). The CDR3: CASSLGPTGASLHF.

The chain has TRBV28 and TRBJ1-5. The length of the CDR3 is 19 residues. DNA was not recorded. CDR1 is MDHEN, CDR2 SYDVKM, per germline. CDR3 protein: CASSLSYGVRDFSNQPQHF.

The genes are TRBV19 and TRBJ2-1; TCRdb reports TRBD1, a call that lacks DNA to check it against. CDR3 length: 14 residues. Only the protein is available. Germline assignment: CDR1 LNHDA and CDR2 SQIVND (reference sequence). CDR3 in amino acids: CASRIRDRANEQFF.